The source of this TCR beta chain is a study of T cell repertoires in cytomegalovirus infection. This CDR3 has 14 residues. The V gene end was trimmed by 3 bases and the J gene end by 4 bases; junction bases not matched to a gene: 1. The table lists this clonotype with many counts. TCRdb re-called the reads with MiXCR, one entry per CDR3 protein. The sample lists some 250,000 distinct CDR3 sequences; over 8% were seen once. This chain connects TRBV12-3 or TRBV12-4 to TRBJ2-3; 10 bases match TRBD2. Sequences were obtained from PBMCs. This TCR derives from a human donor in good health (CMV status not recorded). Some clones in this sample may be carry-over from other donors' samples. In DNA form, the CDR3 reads TGTGCCAGCAGTTTCAGCGGGGGGGCAGATACGCAGTATTTT. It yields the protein CASSFSGGADTQYF.